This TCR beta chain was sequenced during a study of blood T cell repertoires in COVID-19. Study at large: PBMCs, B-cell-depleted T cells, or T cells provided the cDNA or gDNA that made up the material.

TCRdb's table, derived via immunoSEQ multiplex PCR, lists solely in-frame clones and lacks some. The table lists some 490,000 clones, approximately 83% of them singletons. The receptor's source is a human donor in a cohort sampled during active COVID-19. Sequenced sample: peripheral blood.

CDR3 nucleotide sequence: TGTGCCAGCAGCGGACAGTGGAACACTGAAGCTTTCTTT. Protein: CASSGQWNTEAFF. V usage is TRBV7-3 and J usage is TRBJ1-1; the D gene is possibly TRBD1 (6 bases). The germline V and J ends were trimmed by 5 bases and 1 base, with 8 bases remaining between them. Germline V lookup: CDR1 SGHTA, CDR2 FQGTGA. The CDR3 covers 13 residues.